The present T cell receptor beta chain was sequenced within a study of cytomegalovirus exposure and HLA in healthy donors (dated by TCRdb to the late 2010s). As for the study more broadly: An earlier analysis of roughly 630 of the donors reported approximately 300 Gb of sequence data and 117 million unique TCR beta sequences from 190 million or so T cells. An early release that covered approximately 600 HLA-typed donors contained about 300 gigabases of sequencing data and tens of millions of unique TCR sequences. Of the 300 to 500 genotyped donors, 80% to 90% were placed in the genetic ancestry cluster associated with self-reported Caucasian donors. The study was designed to test whether signatures of past pathogen exposure could be identified by cataloging public T cell receptors. The T cell repertoires of around 730 subjects were profiled by immunosequencing and related to cytomegalovirus serostatus. Along with the approximately 650-subject first cohort, a separate validation cohort of roughly 110 different subjects was used. To predict cytomegalovirus infection status, the study brought together high-throughput TCR immunosequencing, statistical association of individual TCRs with disease status, and machine learning. To study patterns of TCR occurrence, a later analysis re-analyzed previously published TCR beta repertoires from 666 donors and added high-resolution HLA genotyping. The later analysis used no new phenotypic data to find candidate immune exposures, relying instead on TCR beta sequences and their occurrence across donors. An earlier analysis of 587 of the donors used high-throughput TCR beta sequencing to judge whether each TCR beta V gene segment behaved as functional or pseudogenic. Donor age, sex, ethnicity and CMV serostatus were compiled alongside the repertoire data. Genome-wide SNP genotypes for about 55% of the roughly 670 donors were used in a later genetic analysis, which treated that subset as a discovery cohort. Every discovery cohort repertoire had been produced on one sequencing platform. HLA typing covered class I and class II loci at four-digit resolution. The number of donors typed differed by locus, with roughly 629-640 for A, B, C, DRB1 and DQB1, roughly 550 for DQA1, about 610 for DPA1, and around 460 for DPB1. Because of strong linkage in the cohort, four or five DR-DQ haplotypes were treated as single units for association and clustering. On average, around 240,000 unique TCR beta nucleotide sequences were sequenced per donor among 350 to 400 genotyped donors of the cohort, with roughly a sixth of those sequences being non-productive. Here is what the overall study found, with its caveats: A few of the identified cytomegalovirus-associated TCR beta chains were confirmed in vitro to be specific for cytomegalovirus antigens. Some IMGT-functional V segments, including TRBV6-2 and TRBV6-3, could not be distinguished by the 87-base-pair reads and were therefore excluded. At a false discovery rate of 0.05, a later analysis linked 16,000 or so TCR beta sequences to specific HLA alleles. CMV serostatus was the only immune exposure information available for the cohort. In this cohort, only TCR beta chains were sequenced, and detectable features were limited by the absence of alpha or paired-chain data. A further reported finding was that TCR beta sequences accurately predicted the HLA-A and HLA-B alleles for most subjects in the first cohort. While some public TCRs were present in many individuals, most TCR sequences turned up only very rarely across donors. Linkage disequilibrium might explain the correlated functional status among segregating V segments, but an unknown experimental factor could not be ruled out. According to the authors, the approach could potentially be generalized to other disease states and immunological phenotypes. In a later analysis, HLA-associated TCR beta chains were found to be more clonally expanded and to have lower generation probabilities than equally common non-associated chains. A later genetic analysis reported fewer N-insertions in productive TCRs among donors in an Asian-associated ancestry cluster than the roughly 700-donor mean. A later genetic analysis associated a missense DCLRE1C variant with V-gene and J-gene trimming of TCR beta chains, and an independent cohort replicated the association. A group of highly shared sequence variants was considered likely to be a technical artifact of the sequencing pipeline. Because counts were too low, approximately 15 rarely observed V segments, including chromosome 9 orphons, were excluded from the earlier analysis of around 590 of the donors. In a later analysis, several top co-occurrence clusters were reported to appear linked to parvovirus B19, influenza, CMV and Epstein-Barr virus. In a later analysis, most CMV-associated TCR beta chains were found to appear HLA-restricted, with HLA associations seemingly driven largely by CMV exposure. Roughly uniform sequencing depth across donors was assumed in presence/absence analyses, although this assumption may not hold. A later analysis found that TCR association rates varied across HLA loci, with DRB1 alleles showing the most associated TCRs and HLA-C alleles the fewest. The study gave a list of under 200 TCR beta chains associated with cytomegalovirus. Because HLA typing was missing for some donors at each locus, association tests included only the typed subset. Strong co-occurrence of HLA alleles, especially DR and DQ, made assigning TCR associations to individual alleles difficult. An earlier analysis of approximately 600 of the donors showed that most TCR beta V segments appeared in productive rearrangements either about 87% or about 30% of the time, which broadly matched IMGT annotations. The classifier was reported to diagnose cytomegalovirus status with high specificity and sensitivity in both the original cohort and the validation cohort.

CDR1 is given as SGHNT and CDR2 as YYREEE, both from the germline V gene (reference sequence). For this chain, trimming is 5 bases at the V end and 3 bases at the J end, and the number of junction bases without a gene match is 8. The CDR3 spans 15 residues, from the cysteine through the phenylalanine. Solely the CDR3 DNA is kept, with 45 bases framed from the first base. The cohort consisted of 600 to 700 healthy bone marrow donors. At the time of sampling, every cohort member was nominally healthy, though immune exposures that went unrecorded were likely present. The donor tested CMV seropositive, placing the donor among the 290 or so seropositive members of the cohort. Each donor provided a peripheral blood sample, and peripheral blood mononuclear cells were used for TCR beta sequencing. The Qiagen DNeasy Blood Extraction Kit was used to extract genomic DNA from the blood cell samples. This clone was found once. What antigen it recognizes has not been identified. Base qualities are not recorded, but no much larger clone differs from it by a single base.

The library was built by means of the immunoSEQ multiplex PCR assay. For the multiplex PCR, a mixture combining 60 forward primers for TCR Vbeta segments and 13 reverse primers for TCR Jbeta segments was used. Amplification of the CDR3 region of rearranged TCR beta genes was performed with a multiplex PCR assay on genomic DNA. The amplified TCR beta libraries were sequenced on the Illumina HiSeq System as 87-base-pair reads. The authors processed their data as follows. A later analysis counted tens of millions of unique TCR beta chains across the 690 or so repertoires, and 10 million to 12 million of these chains were shared by at least two donors. A nearest-neighbor algorithm error-corrected the raw reads and collapsed the reads into unique sequences, merging closely related sequences to remove PCR and sequencing errors. To assign V, D and J gene segments, CDR3 sequences were aligned to IMGT reference sequences. For a sequence to be retained, a match of at least six nucleotides to both a V gene segment and a J gene segment was required. Rearrangements were called productive when the CDR3 lacked stop codons and stayed in frame with V and J; all others were non-productive. CDR3 was defined according to IMGT convention as the region running from the second conserved V-encoded cysteine to the conserved J-encoded phenylalanine. In an earlier analysis of around 640 of the donors, sequences lacking an unambiguous match to a single V gene segment were excluded. An earlier analysis of some 500 of the donors classified V segments as functional when productive rearrangements were above 56.7% and as segregating when the standard deviation between donors was above 5%. A statistical classification framework was developed to diagnose cytomegalovirus status using the catalog of TCR beta chain sequences. In a later analysis, V and J genes were assigned by comparing TCR nucleotide sequences against IMGT/GENE-DB human TR gene sequences. A later analysis assigned CDR3 sequences and most-parsimonious VDJ recombination scenarios with the TCRdist pipeline. A later analysis defined each TCR beta chain by its CDR3 amino acid sequence plus V-gene family, and excluded reads lacking a unique V-gene family. In a later analysis, several hundred highly shared, low-generation-probability nucleotide sequences were removed to address suspected cross-contamination and a sequencing artifact. In a later analysis, a clonal expansion index was calculated for each public chain from normalized within-repertoire ranks of inferred template counts. A later analysis computed generation probabilities with a VDJ recombination model fitted to out-of-frame rearrangements, and checked the results against IGoR. In a later analysis, hypergeometric tests were used to score TCR-TCR, TCR-HLA and TCR-CMV co-occurrence, with a repertoire-size bias correction applied to TCR pairs. A later analysis estimated false discovery rates by permuting HLA or CMV assignments 20 times. In a later analysis, co-occurring TCRs were grouped with DBSCAN, and TCRdist sequence similarity was added when clustering was performed within HLA-allele-positive subsets. Repertoires with fewer than 30,000 or more than 120,000 public chains were left out of co-occurrence clustering, as were several repertoires with anomalous nucleotide sharing. TCRdb took over this immuneACCESS table, retaining in-frame rearrangements with V and J assigned. Such tables are incomplete; in checked studies, under half of the missing clones stem from an unresolved V gene, and the remainder is unexplained. That table is the source of V, J and clone size, and D and trimming were worked out from the DNA. This sample has around 190,000 clones in its table, and 78% of those were observed once. The top ten hold over 12% of the sample.

The receptor's source is a young woman in good health and CMV-seropositive. Sequenced: PBMCs. The chain uses TRBV5-4 and TRBJ2-1; 7 central bases correspond to TRBD1. The CDR3: CASSSPGQFYNEQFF. At the DNA level, the sequence is TGTGCCAGCAGTTCTCCGGGACAGTTCTACAATGAGCAGTTCTTC.